This is a list of T cell receptor beta chains from one sample in a study of cytomegalovirus exposure and HLA in healthy donors. Using immunoSEQ multiplex PCR, the repertoire was profiled, and TCRdb retains in-frame clones only, with some absent. Found here are tens of thousands of clones; the top ten clones hold around 17%. The sample was PBMCs. These receptors were obtained from a male donor in good health and CMV-seropositive. Both conserved end residues are part of each CDR3. The D gene is left open where the match is weak. Clone sizes are given selectively: once, few, many, or a class where the clone is expanded.

D,V,J,size,CDR3,DNA
TRBD2,TRBV5-1,TRBJ2-3,NA,CASSLGAGGGTDTQYF,TGCGCCAGCAGCTTGGGAGCGGGAGGGGGCACAGATACGCAGTATTTT
NA,TRBV19,TRBJ1-1,NA,CASSPDTEAFF,TGTGCCAGTAGTCCTGACACTGAAGCTTTCTTT
TRBD1,TRBV6-1,TRBJ2-7,NA,CASGQLQGASEQYF,TGTGCCAGCGGGCAGCTACAGGGGGCGTCCGAGCAGTACTTC
TRBD2,TRBV30,TRBJ2-2,NA,CAWSRSSGGELFF,TGTGCCTGGAGTCGTTCTAGCGGCGGGGAGCTGTTTTTT
NA,TRBV7-9,TRBJ1-1,NA,CASFEGVGTEAFF,TGTGCCAGCTTTGAGGGAGTAGGCACTGAAGCTTTCTTT
TRBD1,TRBV7-9,TRBJ2-3,NA,CASSGPVQGATGDTQYF,TGTGCCAGCAGCGGCCCGGTACAGGGGGCGACAGGAGATACGCAGTATTTT
NA,TRBV2,TRBJ1-5,NA,CASSIWAHQPQHF,TGTGCCAGCAGTATCTGGGCCCATCAGCCCCAGCATTTT
TRBD1,TRBV28,TRBJ2-7,NA,CASSFVRGQGMPKQYF,TGTGCCAGCAGTTTCGTCCGGGGACAGGGGATGCCGAAGCAGTACTTC
TRBD2,TRBV5-1,TRBJ2-3,NA,CASRAGGANIAQYF,TGCGCCAGCAGGGCGGGAGGTGCCAATATCGCGCAGTATTTT
NA,TRBV6-1,TRBJ2-7,NA,CASISLSDEQYF,TGTGCCAGCATCTCCCTTTCGGACGAGCAGTACTTC
NA,TRBV27,TRBJ2-7,NA,CASSLKTTWSYEQYF,TGTGCCAGCAGTCTCAAGACGACTTGGTCCTACGAGCAGTACTTC
TRBD2,TRBV5-1,TRBJ2-1,NA,CASSFGWGSGAYNEQFF,TGCGCCAGCAGTTTCGGGTGGGGAAGCGGGGCCTACAATGAGCAGTTCTTC
TRBD2,TRBV10-3,TRBJ2-3,NA,CAISAPSGGRTDTQYF,TGTGCCATCAGTGCGCCCAGCGGGGGCCGCACAGATACGCAGTATTTT
TRBD1,TRBV27,TRBJ1-6,NA,CASSLLGTGGSPLHF,TGTGCCAGCAGTCTTCTCGGGACAGGGGGTTCACCCCTCCACTTT
TRBD1,TRBV11-2,TRBJ1-5,NA,CASSFSGGQPQHF,TGTGCCAGCAGCTTTTCAGGGGGCCAGCCCCAGCATTTT
NA,TRBV30,TRBJ1-2,NA,CAWRSGAYGYTF,TGTGCCTGGAGGTCAGGGGCCTATGGCTACACCTTC
TRBD1,TRBV25-1,TRBJ1-4,NA,CASSDGTGGNEKLFF,TGTGCCAGCAGTGACGGGACAGGGGGCAATGAAAAACTGTTTTTT
NA,TRBV19,TRBJ1-2,NA,CASSTTLFLSGDGYTF,TGTGCCAGTAGTACGACTCTATTCCTTTCGGGAGATGGCTACACCTTC
TRBD1,TRBV18,TRBJ1-1,NA,CASSQGTGGLTEAFF,TGTGCCAGCTCACAGGGGACAGGCGGTCTGACTGAAGCTTTCTTT
TRBD1,TRBV5-4,TRBJ2-7,NA,CASSQGQGRYEQYF,TGTGCCAGCAGCCAAGGACAGGGAAGGTACGAGCAGTACTTC
NA,TRBV9,TRBJ1-1,NA,CASSVAEDTEAFF,TGTGCCAGCAGCGTAGCGGAGGACACTGAAGCTTTCTTT
NA,TRBV4-1,TRBJ2-4,NA,CASSYGGPGNIQYF,TGCGCCAGCAGCTACGGGGGGCCTGGAAACATTCAGTACTTC
NA,TRBV29-1,TRBJ1-2,NA,CSVEDVTRENGYTF,TGCAGCGTTGAAGATGTGACCAGGGAAAATGGCTACACCTTC
TRBD1,TRBV5-1,TRBJ2-6,NA,CASSIPGQLGSGANVLTF,TGCGCCAGCAGCATTCCGGGACAGTTAGGCTCTGGGGCCAACGTCCTGACTTTC
NA,TRBV6-5,TRBJ1-5,NA,CASSFKLGAPFQHF,TGTGCCAGCAGTTTCAAATTGGGGGCCCCTTTCCAACATTTT
NA,TRBV27,TRBJ2-5,NA,CASSPTRLSSNQETQYF,TGTGCCAGCAGTCCGACTAGACTTTCCTCGAATCAAGAGACCCAGTACTTC
TRBD1,TRBV5-1,TRBJ1-2,NA,CASSLADGQGTYGYTF,TGCGCCAGCAGCTTGGCCGACGGACAGGGTACCTATGGCTACACCTTC
NA,TRBV7-9,TRBJ1-4,NA,CASRQGPNEKLFF,TGTGCCAGCAGACAGGGACCTAATGAAAAACTGTTTTTT
NA,TRBV5-6,TRBJ2-1,NA,CASSQDNEQFF,TGTGCCAGCAGTCAGGACAATGAGCAGTTCTTC
NA,TRBV27,TRBJ1-4,NA,CASASGGPYEKLFF,TGTGCCAGCGCCTCCGGGGGGCCCTATGAAAAACTGTTTTTT
NA,TRBV18,TRBJ1-2,NA,CASSPNLDQESGYTF,TGTGCCAGCTCACCAAATCTCGATCAAGAGAGTGGCTACACCTTC
NA,TRBV28,TRBJ1-3,NA,CASSSFIRRNERNTIYF,TGTGCCAGCAGTAGTTTCATCCGGAGGAATGAAAGAAACACCATATATTTT
NA,TRBV4-1,TRBJ1-5,NA,CASSDTGGLVQPQHF,TGCGCCAGCAGCGACACCGGGGGGCTGGTTCAGCCCCAGCATTTT
NA,TRBV25-1,TRBJ2-7,NA,CASSDKPDTYYEQYF,TGTGCCAGCAGTGATAAACCGGACACCTACTACGAGCAGTACTTC
TRBD1,TRBV6-5,TRBJ1-5,medium-sized,CASSPGQYSNQPQHF,TGTGCCAGCAGCCCGGGACAGTATAGCAATCAGCCCCAGCATTTT
NA,TRBV7-9,TRBJ2-2,NA,CASSFKGGLPGELFF,TGTGCCAGCAGCTTCAAGGGCGGGCTCCCCGGGGAGCTGTTTTTT
NA,TRBV28,TRBJ2-7,NA,CASSFGLRGYEQYF,TGTGCCAGCAGTTTTGGGCTGCGAGGGTACGAGCAGTACTTC
NA,TRBV30,TRBJ2-1,NA,CAWSGTGKVLFF,TGTGCCTGGAGCGGAACAGGGAAAGTTTTGTTCTTC
NA,TRBV7-9,TRBJ2-1,NA,CASTSFGFHEQFF,TGTGCCAGCACCAGCTTCGGGTTCCATGAGCAGTTCTTC
TRBD1,TRBV29-1,TRBJ2-7,NA,CSVETGTYEQYF,TGCAGCGTTGAGACAGGGACCTACGAGCAGTACTTC
TRBD2,TRBV25-1,TRBJ2-2,NA,CASSEWGGADTGELFF,TGTGCCAGCAGTGAATGGGGGGGAGCGGACACCGGGGAGCTGTTTTTT
TRBD1,TRBV6-5,TRBJ1-2,NA,CASSYAGQGGGYTF,TGTGCCAGCAGTTACGCGGGACAGGGGGGTGGCTACACCTTC
TRBD1,TRBV5-1,TRBJ2-7,NA,CASSSGSGDSSYEQYF,TGCGCCAGCAGCTCGGGTAGTGGGGACAGCTCCTACGAGCAGTACTTC
NA,TRBV5-1,TRBJ1-6,NA,CASSLGSGPPLHF,TGCGCCAGCAGCTTGGGTAGTGGTCCACCCCTCCACTTT
NA,TRBV28,TRBJ1-2,NA,CASSDYSLGYTF,TGTGCCAGCAGTGATTACAGCTTAGGCTACACCTTC
NA,TRBV7-8,TRBJ1-5,NA,CASREGRGRNQPQHF,TGTGCCAGCAGGGAAGGTAGGGGTCGCAATCAGCCCCAGCATTTT
NA,TRBV25-1,TRBJ1-2,NA,CASRGHLYGYTF,TGTGCCAGCAGGGGACATCTCTATGGCTACACCTTC
TRBD2,TRBV18,TRBJ2-7,NA,CASSQGSSGVSYEQYF,TGTGCCAGCTCACAAGGTAGTAGCGGGGTATCCTACGAGCAGTACTTC
TRBD2,TRBV9,TRBJ2-7,NA,CASSVGLAVNSYEQYF,TGTGCCAGCAGCGTAGGGCTAGCGGTTAACTCCTACGAGCAGTACTTC
NA,TRBV6-6,TRBJ2-3,NA,CASSFPTDTQYF,TGTGCCAGCAGTTTCCCAACAGATACGCAGTATTTT
TRBD2,TRBV6-4,TRBJ2-4,NA,CASSDGAGEGNIQYF,TGTGCCAGCAGTGACGGAGCGGGGGAAGGAAACATTCAGTACTTC
TRBD1,TRBV18,TRBJ1-1,NA,CASSPFPRGAMNTEAFF,TGTGCCAGCTCACCCTTTCCCAGGGGGGCAATGAACACTGAAGCTTTCTTT
NA,TRBV5-1,TRBJ1-1,NA,CASSLAGTGRRAFF,TGCGCCAGCAGCTTGGCCGGGACGGGGAGGCGAGCTTTCTTT
NA,TRBV30,TRBJ1-1,NA,CAWSVNRATEAFF,TGTGCCTGGAGTGTAAACAGGGCAACTGAAGCTTTCTTT
TRBD1,TRBV4-1,TRBJ2-6,NA,CASSQGTASGANVLTF,TGCGCCAGCAGCCAGGGGACAGCCTCTGGGGCCAACGTCCTGACTTTC
NA,TRBV6-1,TRBJ2-6,NA,CASSEAESSGANVLTF,TGTGCCAGCAGTGAAGCGGAGAGCTCTGGGGCCAACGTCCTGACTTTC
NA,TRBV27,TRBJ1-2,NA,CASSLYGGTNYGYTF,TGTGCCAGCAGTTTATACGGGGGGACTAACTATGGCTACACCTTC
NA,TRBV28,TRBJ2-2,NA,CASTLTGTGELFF,TGTGCCAGCACCCTTACGGGCACCGGGGAGCTGTTTTTT
TRBD1,TRBV5-1,TRBJ2-7,NA,CASSLPGTGGNEQYF,TGCGCCAGCAGCTTGCCGGGGACAGGGGGCAACGAGCAGTACTTC